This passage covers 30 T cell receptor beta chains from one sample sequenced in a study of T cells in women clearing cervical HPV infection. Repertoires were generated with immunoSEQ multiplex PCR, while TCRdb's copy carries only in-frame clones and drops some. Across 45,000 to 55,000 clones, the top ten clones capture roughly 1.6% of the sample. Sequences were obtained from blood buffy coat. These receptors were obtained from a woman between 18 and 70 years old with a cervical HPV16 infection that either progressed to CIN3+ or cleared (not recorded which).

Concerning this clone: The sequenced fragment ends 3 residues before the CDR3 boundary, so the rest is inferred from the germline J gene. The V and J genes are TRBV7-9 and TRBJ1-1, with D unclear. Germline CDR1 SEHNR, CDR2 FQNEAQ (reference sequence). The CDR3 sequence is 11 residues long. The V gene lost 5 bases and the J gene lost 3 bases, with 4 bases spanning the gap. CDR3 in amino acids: CASSQDTEAFF. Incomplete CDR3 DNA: TGTGCCAGCAGCCAGGACACTGAA.

The CDR3 DNA, read in part, is TGCAGTGCTAGTCCCGGACTAGCGGCCTACAATGAG. Translated: CSASPGLAAYNE. The whole CDR3 region reads CSASPGLAAYNEQFF. The V call is TRBV20-1, the J call TRBJ2-1; 10 nucleotides align to TRBD2. Read coverage stops 3 residues before the CDR3 terminus; the germline J gene supplies the remainder. Per germline, CDR1 DFQATT and CDR2 SNEGSKA (reference sequence). The CDR3 contains 15 residues. The trim removed 3 bases at V and 2 bases at J, leaving 4 bases unmatched.

The DNA read from the CDR3 is TGTGCCAGCAGCCTCACCGCAGGGGATTACTATGGC. Amino acids: CASSLTAGDYYG. The whole CDR3 sequence is CASSLTAGDYYGYTF. The rearrangement links TRBV14 to TRBJ1-2; a weak D match, TRBD1 (6 bases). The sequenced fragment ends 3 residues before the CDR3 boundary, so the rest is inferred from the germline J gene. Germline V gene sequence: CDR1 SGHDN, CDR2 FVKESK. The CDR3 loop spans 15 amino acids. With 4 bases removed from V and 3 bases from J, the gap between germline ends came to 15 bases.

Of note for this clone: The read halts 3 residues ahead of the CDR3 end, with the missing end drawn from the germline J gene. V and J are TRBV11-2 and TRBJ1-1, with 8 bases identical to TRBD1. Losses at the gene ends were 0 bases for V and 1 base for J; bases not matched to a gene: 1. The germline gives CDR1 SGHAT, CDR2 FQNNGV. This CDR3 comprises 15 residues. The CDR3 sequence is CASSLDGQGNTEAFF. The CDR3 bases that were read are TGTGCCAGCAGCTTAGATGGACAGGGGAACACTGAA.

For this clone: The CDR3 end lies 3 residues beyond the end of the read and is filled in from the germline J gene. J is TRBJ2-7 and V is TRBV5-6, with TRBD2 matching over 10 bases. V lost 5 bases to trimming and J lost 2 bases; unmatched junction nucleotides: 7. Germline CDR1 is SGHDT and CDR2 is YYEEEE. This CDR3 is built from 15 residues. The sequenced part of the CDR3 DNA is TGTGCCAGCAGTCCACTAGCGGGGCCTCCCTACGAG. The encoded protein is CASSPLAGPPYE. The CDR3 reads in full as CASSPLAGPPYEQYF.

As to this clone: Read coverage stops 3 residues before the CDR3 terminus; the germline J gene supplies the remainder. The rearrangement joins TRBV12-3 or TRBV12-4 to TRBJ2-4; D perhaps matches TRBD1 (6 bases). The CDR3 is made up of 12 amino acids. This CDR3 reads CASSQTGTIQYF. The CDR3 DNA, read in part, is TGTGCCAGCAGTCAAACCGGGACAATT.

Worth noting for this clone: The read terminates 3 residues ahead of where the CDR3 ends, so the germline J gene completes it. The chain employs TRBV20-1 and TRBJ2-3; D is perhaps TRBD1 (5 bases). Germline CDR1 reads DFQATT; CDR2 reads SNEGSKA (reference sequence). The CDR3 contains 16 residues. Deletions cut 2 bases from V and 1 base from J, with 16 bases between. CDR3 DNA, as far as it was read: TGCAGTGCTAGAACCCCCCTTCTACAGGGCACAGATACG. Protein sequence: CSARTPLLQGTDT. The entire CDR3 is CSARTPLLQGTDTQYF.

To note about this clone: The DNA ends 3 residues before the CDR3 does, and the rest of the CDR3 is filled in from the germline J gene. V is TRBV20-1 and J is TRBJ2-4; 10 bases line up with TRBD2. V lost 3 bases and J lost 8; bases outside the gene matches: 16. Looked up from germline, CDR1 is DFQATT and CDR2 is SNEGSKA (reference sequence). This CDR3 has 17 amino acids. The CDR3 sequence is CSASLRGAGGPGDIQYF. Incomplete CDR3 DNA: TGCAGTGCTAGTTTAAGGGGAGCGGGAGGGCCCGGGGACATT.

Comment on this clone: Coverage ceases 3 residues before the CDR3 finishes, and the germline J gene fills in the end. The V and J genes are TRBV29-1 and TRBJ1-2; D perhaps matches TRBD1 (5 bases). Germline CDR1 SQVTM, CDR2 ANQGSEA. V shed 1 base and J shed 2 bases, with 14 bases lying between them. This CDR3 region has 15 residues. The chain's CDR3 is CSVEGGGTANYGYTF. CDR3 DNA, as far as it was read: TGCAGCGTTGAAGGGGGGGGGACCGCGAACTATGGC. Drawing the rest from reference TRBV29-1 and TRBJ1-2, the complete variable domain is SAVISQKPSRDICQRGTSLTIQCQVDSQVTMMFWYRQQPGQSLTLIATANQGSEATYESGFVIDKFPISRPNLTFSTLTVSNMSPEDSSIYLCSVEGGGTANYGYTFGSGTRLTVV.

The CDR3 sequence: CSASGTDPSCQYF. CDR3 bases read: TGCAGTGCTTCCGGGACAGATCCGAGTTGT. This chain joins TRBV20-1 and TRBJ2-4; TRBD1 agrees at 7 bases. The read stops 3 residues short of the end of the CDR3; the missing end is completed from the germline J gene. Germline V gene lookup returns CDR1 DFQATT and CDR2 SNEGSKA (reference sequence). This CDR3 is built from 13 residues.

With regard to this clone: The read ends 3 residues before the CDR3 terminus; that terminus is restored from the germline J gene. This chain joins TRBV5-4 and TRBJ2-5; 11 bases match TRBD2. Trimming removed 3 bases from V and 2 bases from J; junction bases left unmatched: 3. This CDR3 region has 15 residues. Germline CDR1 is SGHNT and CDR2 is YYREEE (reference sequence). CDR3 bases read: TGTGCCAGCAGCTCACTAGCGGGGGCTCAAGAGACC. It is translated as CASSSLAGAQET. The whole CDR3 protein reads CASSSLAGAQETQYF. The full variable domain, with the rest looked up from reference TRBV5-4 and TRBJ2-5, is ETGVTQSPTHLIKTRGQQVTLRCSSQSGHNTVSWYQQALGQGPQFIFQYYREEENGRGNFPPRFSGLQFPNYSSELNVNALELDDSALYLCASSSLAGAQETQYFGPGTRLLVL.

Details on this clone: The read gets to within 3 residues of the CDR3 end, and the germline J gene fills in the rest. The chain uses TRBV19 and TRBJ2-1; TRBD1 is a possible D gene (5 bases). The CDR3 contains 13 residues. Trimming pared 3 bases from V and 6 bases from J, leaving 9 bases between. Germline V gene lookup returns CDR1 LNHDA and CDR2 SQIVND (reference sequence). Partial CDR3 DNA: TGTGCCAGTAGTATCCCAGGGATCAATGAG. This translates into CASSIPGINE. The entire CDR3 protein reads CASSIPGINEQFF.

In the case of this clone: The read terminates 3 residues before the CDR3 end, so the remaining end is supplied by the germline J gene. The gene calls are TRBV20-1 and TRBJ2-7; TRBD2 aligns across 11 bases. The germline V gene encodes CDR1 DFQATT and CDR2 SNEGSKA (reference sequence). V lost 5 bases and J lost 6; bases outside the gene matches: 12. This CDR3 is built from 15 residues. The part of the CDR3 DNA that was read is TGCAGTGCTCAACCAGCCGGGACTAGCGGCTTCGAG. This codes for CSAQPAGTSGFE. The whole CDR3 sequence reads CSAQPAGTSGFEQYF.

The CDR3 loop reads CSASILAGDTDTQYF. Incomplete CDR3 DNA: TGCAGTGCTTCCATCCTAGCGGGGGACACAGATACG. The rearrangement uses TRBV20-1 and TRBJ2-3; 10 bases align to TRBD2. Read data end 3 residues before the CDR3 end; the end is taken from the germline J gene. The germline V gene has CDR1 DFQATT and CDR2 SNEGSKA (reference sequence). The V segment lost 5 bases and the J segment 2 bases; nucleotides outside the gene matches: 7. This CDR3 region has 15 residues.

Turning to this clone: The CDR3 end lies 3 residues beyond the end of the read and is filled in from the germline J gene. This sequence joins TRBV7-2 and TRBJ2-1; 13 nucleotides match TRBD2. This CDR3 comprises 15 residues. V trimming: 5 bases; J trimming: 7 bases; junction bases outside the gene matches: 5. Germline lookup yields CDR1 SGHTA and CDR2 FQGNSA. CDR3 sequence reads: CASSLWTSGRNEQFF. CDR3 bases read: TGTGCCAGCAGCCTTTGGACTAGCGGGAGAAATGAG. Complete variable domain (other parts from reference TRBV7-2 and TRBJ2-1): GAGVSQSPSNKVTEKGKDVELRCDPISGHTALYWYRQSLGQGLEFLIYFQGNSAPDKSGLPSDRFSAERTGGSVSTLTIQRTQQEDSAVYLCASSLWTSGRNEQFFGPGTRLTVL.

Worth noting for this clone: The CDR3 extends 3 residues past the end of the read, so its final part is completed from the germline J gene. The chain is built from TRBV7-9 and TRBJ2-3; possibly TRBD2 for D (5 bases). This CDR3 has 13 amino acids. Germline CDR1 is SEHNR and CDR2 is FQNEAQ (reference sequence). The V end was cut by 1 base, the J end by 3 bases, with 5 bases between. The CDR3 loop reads CASSLGTTDTQYF. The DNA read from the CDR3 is TGTGCCAGCAGCTTAGGGACTACAGATACG.

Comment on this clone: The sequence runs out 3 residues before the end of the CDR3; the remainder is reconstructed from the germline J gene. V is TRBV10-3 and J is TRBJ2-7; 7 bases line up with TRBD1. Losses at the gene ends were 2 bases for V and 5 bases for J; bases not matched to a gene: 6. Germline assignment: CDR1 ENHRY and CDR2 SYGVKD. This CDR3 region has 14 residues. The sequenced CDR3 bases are TGTGCCATCAGTGAGACAGGGGTGCGCCACGAG. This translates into CAISETGVRHE. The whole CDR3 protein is CAISETGVRHEQYF.

The CDR3 is CASSAGTGELFF. The covered CDR3 bases are TGTGCCAGTAGCGCAGGCACCGGGGAG. The chain has TRBV19 and TRBJ2-2; no clear D. Sequencing ends 3 residues short of the CDR3 end; the germline J gene provides the rest. V was trimmed by 6 bases and J by 4 bases, leaving 6 bases between them. Germline CDR1 and CDR2: LNHDA and SQIVND (reference sequence). The CDR3 length is 12 residues.

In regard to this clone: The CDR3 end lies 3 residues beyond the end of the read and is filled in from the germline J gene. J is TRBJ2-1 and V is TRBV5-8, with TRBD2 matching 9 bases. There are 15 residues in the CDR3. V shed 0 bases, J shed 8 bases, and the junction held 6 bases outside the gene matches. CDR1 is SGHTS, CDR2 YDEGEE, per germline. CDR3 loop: CASSLGREGKDEQFF. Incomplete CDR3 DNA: TGTGCCAGCAGCTTGGGGCGGGAGGGAAAGGATGAG. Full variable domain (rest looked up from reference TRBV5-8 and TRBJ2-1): EAGVTQSPTHLIKTRGQQATLRCSPISGHTSVYWYQQALGLGLQFLLWYDEGEERNRGNFPPRFSGRQFPNYSSELNVNALELEDSALYLCASSLGREGKDEQFFGPGTRLTVL.

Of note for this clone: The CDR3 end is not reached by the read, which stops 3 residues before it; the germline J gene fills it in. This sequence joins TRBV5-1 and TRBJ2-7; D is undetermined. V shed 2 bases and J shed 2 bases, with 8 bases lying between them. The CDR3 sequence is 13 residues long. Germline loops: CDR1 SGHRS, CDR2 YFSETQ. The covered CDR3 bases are TGCGCCAGCAGCTTTGGCAGGACCTACGAG. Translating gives CASSFGRTYE. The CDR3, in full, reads CASSFGRTYEQYF.

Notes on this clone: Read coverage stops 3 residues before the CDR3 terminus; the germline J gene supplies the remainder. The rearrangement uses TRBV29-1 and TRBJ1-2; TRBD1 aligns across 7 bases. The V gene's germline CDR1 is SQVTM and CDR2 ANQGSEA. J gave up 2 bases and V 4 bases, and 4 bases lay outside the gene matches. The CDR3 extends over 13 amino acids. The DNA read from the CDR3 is TGCAGCGTTGGGGACAGTCAAAACTATGGC. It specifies CSVGDSQNYG. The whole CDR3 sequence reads CSVGDSQNYGYTF.

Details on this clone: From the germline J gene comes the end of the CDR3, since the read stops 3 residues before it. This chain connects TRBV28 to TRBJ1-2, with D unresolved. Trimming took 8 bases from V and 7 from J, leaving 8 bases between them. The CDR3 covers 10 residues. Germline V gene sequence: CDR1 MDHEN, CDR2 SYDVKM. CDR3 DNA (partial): TGTGCCAGCGGCCGGGGTGGC. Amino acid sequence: CASGRGG. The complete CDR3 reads CASGRGGYTF.

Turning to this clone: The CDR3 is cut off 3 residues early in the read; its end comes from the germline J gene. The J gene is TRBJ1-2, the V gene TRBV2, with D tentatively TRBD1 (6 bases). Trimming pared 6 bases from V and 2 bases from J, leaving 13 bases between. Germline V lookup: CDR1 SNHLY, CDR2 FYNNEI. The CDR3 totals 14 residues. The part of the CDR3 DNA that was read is TGTGCCAGCAGGGGGCAGGGGTGGAACTATGGC. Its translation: CASRGQGWNYG. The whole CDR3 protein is CASRGQGWNYGYTF. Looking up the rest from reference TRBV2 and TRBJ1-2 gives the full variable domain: EPEVTQTPSHQVTQMGQEVILRCVPISNHLYFYWYRQILGQKVEFLVSFYNNEISEKSEIFDDQFSVERPDGSNFTLKIRSTKLEDSAMYFCASRGQGWNYGYTFGSGTRLTVV.

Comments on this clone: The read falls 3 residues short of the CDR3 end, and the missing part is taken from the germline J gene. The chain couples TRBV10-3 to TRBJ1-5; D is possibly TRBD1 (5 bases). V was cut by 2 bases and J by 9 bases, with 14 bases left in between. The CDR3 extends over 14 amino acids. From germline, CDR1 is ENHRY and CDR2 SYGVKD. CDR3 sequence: CAISERQGLRPQHF. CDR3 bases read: TGTGCCATCAGTGAGCGGCAGGGTCTTCGGCCC.

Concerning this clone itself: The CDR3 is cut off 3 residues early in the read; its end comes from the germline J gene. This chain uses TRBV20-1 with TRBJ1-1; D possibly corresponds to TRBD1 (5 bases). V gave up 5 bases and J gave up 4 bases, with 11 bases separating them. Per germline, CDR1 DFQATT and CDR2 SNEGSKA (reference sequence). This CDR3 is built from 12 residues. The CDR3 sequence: CSAHQGSTEAFF. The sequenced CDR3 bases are TGCAGTGCTCACCAGGGATCCACTGAA.

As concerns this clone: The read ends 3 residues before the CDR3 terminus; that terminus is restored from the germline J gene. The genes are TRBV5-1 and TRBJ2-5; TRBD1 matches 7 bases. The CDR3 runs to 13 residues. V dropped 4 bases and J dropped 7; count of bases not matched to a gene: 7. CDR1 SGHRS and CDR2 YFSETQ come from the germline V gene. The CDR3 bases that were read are TGCGCCAGCAGCCGTGATAACAGGGGGACC. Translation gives CASSRDNRGT. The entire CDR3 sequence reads CASSRDNRGTQYF.

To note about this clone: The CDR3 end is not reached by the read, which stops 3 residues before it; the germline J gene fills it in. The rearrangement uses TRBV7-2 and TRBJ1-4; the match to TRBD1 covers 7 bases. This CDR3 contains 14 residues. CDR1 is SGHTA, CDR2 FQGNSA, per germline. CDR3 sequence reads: CASSRGTAPGELFF. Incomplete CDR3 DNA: TGTGCCAGCAGCAGGGGGACAGCCCCAGGAGAA.

The CDR3 protein is CASSQGGSGNTIYF. Incomplete CDR3 DNA: TGTGCCAGCAGCCAGGGGGGATCAGGAAACACC. The chain carries TRBV7-8 and TRBJ1-3; 7 bases line up with TRBD1. The CDR3 end lies 3 residues beyond the end of the read and is filled in from the germline J gene. Germline V gives CDR1 SGHVS, CDR2 FQNEAQ. Trimming removed 5 bases from V and 4 bases from J; junction bases left unmatched: 5. The CDR3 is 14 residues long.

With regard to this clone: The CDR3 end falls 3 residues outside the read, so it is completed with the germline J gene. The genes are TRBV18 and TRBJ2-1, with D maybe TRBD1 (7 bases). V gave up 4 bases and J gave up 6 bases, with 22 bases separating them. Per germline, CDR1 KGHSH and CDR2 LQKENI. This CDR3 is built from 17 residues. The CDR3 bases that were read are TGTGCCAGCTCACGGTTTCCCCCCGCAGGGGGACTCAATGAG. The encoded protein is CASSRFPPAGGLNE. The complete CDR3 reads CASSRFPPAGGLNEQFF.

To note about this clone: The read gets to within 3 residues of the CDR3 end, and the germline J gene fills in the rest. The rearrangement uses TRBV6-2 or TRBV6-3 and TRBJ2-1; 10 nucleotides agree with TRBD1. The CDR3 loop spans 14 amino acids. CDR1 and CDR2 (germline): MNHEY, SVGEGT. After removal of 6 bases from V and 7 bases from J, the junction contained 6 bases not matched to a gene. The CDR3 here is CASRPPGQGNEQFF. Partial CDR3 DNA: TGTGCCAGCAGACCACCGGGACAGGGGAATGAG.